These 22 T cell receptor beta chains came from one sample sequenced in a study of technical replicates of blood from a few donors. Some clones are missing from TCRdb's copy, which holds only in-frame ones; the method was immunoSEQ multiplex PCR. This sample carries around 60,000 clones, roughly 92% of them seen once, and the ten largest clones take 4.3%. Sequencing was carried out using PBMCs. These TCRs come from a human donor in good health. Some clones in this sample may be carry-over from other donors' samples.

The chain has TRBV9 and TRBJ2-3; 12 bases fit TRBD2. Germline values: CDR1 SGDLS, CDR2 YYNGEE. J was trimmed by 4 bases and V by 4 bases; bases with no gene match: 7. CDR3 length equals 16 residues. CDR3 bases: TGTGCCAGCAGCATTCTAGCGGGGGGGCAGGCAGATACGCAGTATTTT. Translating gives CASSILAGGQADTQYF.

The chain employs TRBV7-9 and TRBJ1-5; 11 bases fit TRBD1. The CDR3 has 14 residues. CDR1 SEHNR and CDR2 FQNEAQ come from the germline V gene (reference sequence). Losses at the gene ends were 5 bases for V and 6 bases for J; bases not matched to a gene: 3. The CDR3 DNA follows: TGTGCCAGCAGCCGGACAGGGGGCGGTCAGCCCCAGCATTTT. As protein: CASSRTGGGQPQHF.

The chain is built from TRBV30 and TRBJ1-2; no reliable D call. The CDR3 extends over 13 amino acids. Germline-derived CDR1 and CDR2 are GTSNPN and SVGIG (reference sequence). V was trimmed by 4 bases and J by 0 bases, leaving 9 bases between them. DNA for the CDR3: TGTGCCTGGAATGGCATTCCTAACTATGGCTACACCTTC. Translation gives CAWNGIPNYGYTF.

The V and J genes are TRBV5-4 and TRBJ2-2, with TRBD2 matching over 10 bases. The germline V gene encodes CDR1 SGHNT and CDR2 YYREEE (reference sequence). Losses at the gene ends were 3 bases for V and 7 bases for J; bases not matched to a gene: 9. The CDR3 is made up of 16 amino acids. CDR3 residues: CASSWGAGGRFGELFF. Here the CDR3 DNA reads TGTGCCAGCAGCTGGGGAGCGGGAGGGCGGTTCGGGGAGCTGTTTTTT.

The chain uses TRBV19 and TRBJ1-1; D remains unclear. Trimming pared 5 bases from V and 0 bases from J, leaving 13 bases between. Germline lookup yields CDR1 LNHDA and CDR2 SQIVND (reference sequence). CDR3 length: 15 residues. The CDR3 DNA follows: TGTGCCAGTAGTGGCAAGGCCAGGCTGAACACTGAAGCTTTCTTT. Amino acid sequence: CASSGKARLNTEAFF.

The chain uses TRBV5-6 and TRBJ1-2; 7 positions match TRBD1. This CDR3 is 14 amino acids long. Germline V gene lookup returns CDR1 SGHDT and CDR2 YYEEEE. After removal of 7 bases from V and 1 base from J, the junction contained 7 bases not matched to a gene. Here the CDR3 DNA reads TGTGCCAGCTGGTACAGGGGAATTAACTATGGCTACACCTTC. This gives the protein CASWYRGINYGYTF.

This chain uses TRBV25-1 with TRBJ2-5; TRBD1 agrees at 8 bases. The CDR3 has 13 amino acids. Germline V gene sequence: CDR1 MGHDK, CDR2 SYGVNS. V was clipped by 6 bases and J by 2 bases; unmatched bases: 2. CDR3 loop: CASSDRGQETQYF. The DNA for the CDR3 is TGTGCCAGCAGCGACAGGGGACAAGAGACCCAGTACTTC.

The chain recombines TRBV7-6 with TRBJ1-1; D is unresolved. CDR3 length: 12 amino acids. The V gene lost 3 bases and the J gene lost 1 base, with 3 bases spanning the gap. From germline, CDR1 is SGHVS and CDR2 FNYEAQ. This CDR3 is CASSFSNTEAFF. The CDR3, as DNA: TGTGCCAGCAGCTTCTCGAACACTGAAGCTTTCTTT. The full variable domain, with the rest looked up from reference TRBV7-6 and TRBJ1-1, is GAGVSQSPRYKVTKRGQDVALRCDPISGHVSLYWYRQALGQGPEFLTYFNYEAQQDKSGLPNDRFSAERPEGSISTLTIQRTEQRDSAMYRCASSFSNTEAFFGQGTRLTVV.

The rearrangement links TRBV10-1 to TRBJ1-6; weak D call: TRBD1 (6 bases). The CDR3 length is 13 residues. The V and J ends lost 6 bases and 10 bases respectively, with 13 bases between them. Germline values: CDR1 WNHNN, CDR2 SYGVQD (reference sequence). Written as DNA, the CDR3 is TGCGCCAGCAGGATGAACAGGGACTCACCCCTCCACTTT. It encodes CASRMNRDSPLHF.

The DNA for the CDR3 is TGTGCCAGCAGCGAACGGTTATCTGCGGGCCCACAAGAGACCCAGTACTTC. Encoded protein: CASSERLSAGPQETQYF. The rearrangement uses TRBV7-9 and TRBJ2-5; perhaps TRBD2 as D (5 bases). Trimming shortened V by 5 bases and J by 2 bases, and 21 bases separated the two germline ends. The CDR3 runs 17 residues. Germline-derived CDR1 and CDR2 are SEHNR and FQNEAQ (reference sequence).

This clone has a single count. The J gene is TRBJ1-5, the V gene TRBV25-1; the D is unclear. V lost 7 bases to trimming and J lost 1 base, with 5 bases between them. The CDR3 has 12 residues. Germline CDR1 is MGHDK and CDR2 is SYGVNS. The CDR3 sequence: CASKRSNQPQHF. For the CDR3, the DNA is TGTGCCAGCAAGCGGAGCAATCAGCCCCAGCATTTT.

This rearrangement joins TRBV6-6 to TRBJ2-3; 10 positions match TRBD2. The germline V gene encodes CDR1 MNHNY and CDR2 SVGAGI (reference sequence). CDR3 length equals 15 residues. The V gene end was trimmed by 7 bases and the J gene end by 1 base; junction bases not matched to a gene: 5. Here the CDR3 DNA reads TGTGCCAGCAAGGGACTAGCGACCCGCACAGATACGCAGTATTTT. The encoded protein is CASKGLATRTDTQYF.

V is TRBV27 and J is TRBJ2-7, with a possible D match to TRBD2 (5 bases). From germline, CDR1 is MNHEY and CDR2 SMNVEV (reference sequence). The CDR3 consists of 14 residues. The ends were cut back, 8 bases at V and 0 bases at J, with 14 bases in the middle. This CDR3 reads CASGLYGSSYEQYF. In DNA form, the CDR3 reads TGTGCCAGCGGACTTTATGGGTCCTCCTACGAGCAGTACTTC.

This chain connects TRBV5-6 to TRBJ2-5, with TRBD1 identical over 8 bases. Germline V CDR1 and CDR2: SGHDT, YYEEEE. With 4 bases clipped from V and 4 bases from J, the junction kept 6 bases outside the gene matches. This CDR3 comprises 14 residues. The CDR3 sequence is CASSRTGTIETQYF. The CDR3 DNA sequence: TGTGCCAGCAGCAGGACAGGGACGATAGAGACCCAGTACTTC.

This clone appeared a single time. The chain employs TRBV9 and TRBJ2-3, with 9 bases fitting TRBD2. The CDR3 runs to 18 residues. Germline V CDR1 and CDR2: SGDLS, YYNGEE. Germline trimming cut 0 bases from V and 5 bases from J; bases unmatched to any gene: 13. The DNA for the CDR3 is TGTGCCAGCAGCGTAGGTTGGGGTAGCGGGAGCCCTGGAGATACGCAGTATTTT. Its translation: CASSVGWGSGSPGDTQYF.

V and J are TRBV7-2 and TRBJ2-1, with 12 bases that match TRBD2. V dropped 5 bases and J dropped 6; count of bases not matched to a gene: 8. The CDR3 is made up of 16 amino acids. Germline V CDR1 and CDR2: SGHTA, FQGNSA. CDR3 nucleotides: TGTGCCAGCAGCCCAGGGCTAGCGGGAGGGTCCAATGAGCAGTTCTTC. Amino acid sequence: CASSPGLAGGSNEQFF.

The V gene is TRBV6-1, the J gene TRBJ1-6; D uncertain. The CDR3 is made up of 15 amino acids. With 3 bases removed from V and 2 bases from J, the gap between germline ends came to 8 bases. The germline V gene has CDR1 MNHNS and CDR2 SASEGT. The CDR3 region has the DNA TGTGCCAGCAGTGAGCCGACAACCTATAATTCACCCCTCCACTTT. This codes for CASSEPTTYNSPLHF.

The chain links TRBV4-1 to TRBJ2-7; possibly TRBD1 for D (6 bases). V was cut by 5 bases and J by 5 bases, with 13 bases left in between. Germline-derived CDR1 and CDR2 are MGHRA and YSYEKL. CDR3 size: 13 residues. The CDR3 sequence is CASSTKQGDEQYF. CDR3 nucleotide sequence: TGCGCCAGCAGCACAAAACAGGGTGACGAGCAGTACTTC.

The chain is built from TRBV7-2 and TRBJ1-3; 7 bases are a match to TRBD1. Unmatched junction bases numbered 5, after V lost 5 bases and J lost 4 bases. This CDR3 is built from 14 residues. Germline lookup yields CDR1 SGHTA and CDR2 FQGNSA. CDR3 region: CASSPDRVGNTIYF. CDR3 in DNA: TGTGCCAGCAGCCCCGACAGGGTGGGAAACACCATATATTTT.

CDR3 bases: TGTGCCAGCAGCTTACTAGCGGGGGGGGCTTGGGATGAGCAGTTCTTC. Protein product: CASSLLAGGAWDEQFF. This chain joins TRBV7-2 and TRBJ2-1; 12 nucleotides align to TRBD2. The germline gives CDR1 SGHTA, CDR2 FQGNSA. CDR3 length: 16 residues. V gave up 2 bases and J gave up 8 bases; unmatched junction bases: 7. Supplemented by reference TRBV7-2 and TRBJ2-1, the full variable domain reads GAGVSQSPSNKVTEKGKDVELRCDPISGHTALYWYRQSLGQGLEFLIYFQGNSAPDKSGLPSDRFSAERTGGSVSTLTIQRTQQEDSAVYLCASSLLAGGAWDEQFFGPGTRLTVL.

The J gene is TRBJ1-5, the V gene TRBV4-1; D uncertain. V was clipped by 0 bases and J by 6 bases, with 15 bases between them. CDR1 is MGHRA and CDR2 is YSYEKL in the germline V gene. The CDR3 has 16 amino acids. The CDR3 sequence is CASSQDFSLSFQPQHF. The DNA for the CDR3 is TGCGCCAGCAGCCAAGATTTCTCGTTGAGTTTTCAGCCCCAGCATTTT.

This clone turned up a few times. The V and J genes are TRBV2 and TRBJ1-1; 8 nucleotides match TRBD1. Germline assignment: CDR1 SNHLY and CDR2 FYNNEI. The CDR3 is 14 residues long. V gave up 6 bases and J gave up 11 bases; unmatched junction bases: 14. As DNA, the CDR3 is TGTGCCAGCAGAGAGAGGGTCAGGGGGCTTGGGGCTTTCTTT. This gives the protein CASRERVRGLGAFF.